These 15 T cell receptor beta chains were all obtained from the same sample, sequenced in a study of shared clonotypes between healthy human individuals. Terminally differentiated effector memory CD45RA+ cells were excluded by CCR7 positive selection of CD45RO-negative cells. Using immunoSEQ multiplex PCR, the repertoire was profiled, and TCRdb retains in-frame clones only, with some absent. The sample yields about 2.2 million clones, just over 90% seen once. The material sequenced was naive CD8+ T cells from PBMCs. These receptor sequences come from a man younger than 35 in good health. Some clones in this sample may be carry-over from other donors' samples.

The rearrangement joins TRBV4-3 to TRBJ2-1; D gene uncertain. Germline V lookup: CDR1 LGHNA, CDR2 YSLEER. V lost 3 bases to trimming and J lost 6 bases, with 12 bases between them. CDR3 size: 14 residues. In DNA, the CDR3 is TGCGCCAGCAGCCAGGATCCCCGCGCCAATGAGCAGTTCTTC. This translates into CASSQDPRANEQFF.

This clone was recorded once. The CDR3: CASSLRGEGAYSNQPQHF. In DNA form, the CDR3 reads TGTGCCAGCAGTTTAAGGGGGGAGGGGGCATATAGCAATCAGCCCCAGCATTTT. The rearrangement links TRBV27 to TRBJ1-5; 7 bases align to TRBD1. The germline V gene encodes CDR1 MNHEY and CDR2 SMNVEV (reference sequence). Trimming cost V 2 bases and J 0 bases; bases outside gene matches: 10. The CDR3 contains 18 residues.

V and J are TRBV20-1 and TRBJ2-7; no clear D gene. Trimming cost V 1 base and J 6 bases, with 4 bases left between them. CDR3 length equals 10 residues. Germline CDR1 reads DFQATT; CDR2 reads SNEGSKA (reference sequence). CDR3 protein: CSARAFEQYF. In nucleotides, the CDR3 is TGCAGTGCTAGAGCGTTCGAGCAGTACTTC.

This clone was observed a single time. The rearrangement links TRBV28 to TRBJ2-1; TRBD2 is a possible D gene (6 bases). V was cut by 4 bases and J by 2 bases, with 12 bases left in between. The CDR3 has 15 amino acids. Germline lookup yields CDR1 MDHEN and CDR2 SYDVKM. CDR3 in DNA: TGTGCCAGCAGTTGGGGGGTTGTCACCTACAATGAGCAGTTCTTC. Encoded protein: CASSWGVVTYNEQFF.

This clone was counted once. The CDR3 DNA sequence: TGCGCCAGCAGCTGGGGACAGGGCTACAATGAGCAGTTCTTC. It yields the protein CASSWGQGYNEQFF. The chain recombines TRBV5-1 with TRBJ2-1, with TRBD1 matching over 9 bases. The J segment lost 3 bases and the V segment lost 3 bases, leaving 1 base of the junction unmatched. Germline CDR1 SGHRS, CDR2 YFSETQ. The CDR3 is 14 amino acids.

This sequence joins TRBV27 and TRBJ2-1; tentatively, D is TRBD2 (5 bases). V lost 6 bases and J 2 bases, leaving 20 bases between the germline ends. This CDR3 has 17 residues. The germline CDR1 and CDR2 sequences are MNHEY and SMNVEV (reference sequence). The CDR3 protein is CASSRSDPRRAYNEQFF. CDR3 DNA sequence: TGTGCCAGCAGCAGATCGGACCCCCGGCGGGCCTACAATGAGCAGTTCTTC.

About this clone: Other DNA sequences in this sample translate to the same CDR3. This chain uses TRBV9 with TRBJ1-1; the match to TRBD1 covers 7 bases. J lost 1 base, V lost 3 bases, and 3 bases had no gene match. CDR3 length: 14 residues. Germline V gene data show CDR1 as SGDLS and CDR2 as YYNGEE. The CDR3: CASSAYRGNTEAFF. In nucleotides, the CDR3 is TGTGCCAGCAGCGCCTACAGGGGGAACACTGAAGCTTTCTTT.

The table lists this clone with a count of one. The chain has TRBV23-1 and TRBJ2-7, with D uncertain. TRBV23-1 is an ORF for which the function is uncertain. This CDR3 comprises 17 residues. The V gene lost 0 bases and the J gene lost 3 bases, with 18 bases spanning the gap. CDR3 sequence (DNA): TGCGCCAGCAGTCAATCTGAAAGGGCCCCTCCGTACTACGAGCAGTACTTC. Amino acids: CASSQSERAPPYYEQYF.

This chain joins TRBV5-1 and TRBJ1-1; 7 bases map to TRBD1. The CDR3 is 16 amino acids. Germline V gene data show CDR1 as SGHRS and CDR2 as YFSETQ. The J segment lost 7 bases and the V segment lost 4 bases, leaving 16 bases of the junction unmatched. The CDR3 DNA follows: TGCGCCAGCAGCACCTACCGCCGGGACAGCCTTATTGAAGCTTTCTTT. As protein: CASSTYRRDSLIEAFF.

J is TRBJ2-2 and V is TRBV21-1; the table's D call TRBD1 went unverified against the DNA. TRBV21-1 is noted as a pseudogene. The CDR3 totals 16 residues. The CDR3 loop is CASSARDRRNTGELFF. For the CDR3, the DNA is TGTGCCAGCAGCGCCCGGGACAGAAGGAACACCGGGGAGCTGTTTTTT.

Note on this clone: Other DNA sequences within the sample encode an identical CDR3. This chain connects TRBV28 to TRBJ1-5; the D is unclear. Germline CDR1 and CDR2: MDHEN and SYDVKM. This CDR3 contains 13 residues. The V end was cut by 1 base, the J end by 4 bases, with 5 bases between. The CDR3 nucleotides read TGTGCCAGCAGTTTATTCAGGAATCAGCCCCAGCATTTT. Translating gives CASSLFRNQPQHF.

V is TRBV13 and J is TRBJ2-7; TRBD1 agrees at 7 bases. J was trimmed by 1 base and V by 2 bases; bases with no gene match: 5. The CDR3 loop spans 15 amino acids. The germline V gene has CDR1 PRHDT and CDR2 FYEKMQ (reference sequence). CDR3 region: CASSLIAQGSYEQYF. CDR3 nucleotide sequence: TGTGCCAGCAGCTTAATAGCACAGGGGTCCTACGAGCAGTACTTC.

This sequence joins TRBV9 and TRBJ1-3; no definite D call. The length of the CDR3 is 13 residues. V lost 5 bases and J 5 bases, leaving 11 bases between the germline ends. Germline V gene data show CDR1 as SGDLS and CDR2 as YYNGEE. CDR3 residues: CASRPSGRNTIYF. CDR3 DNA: TGTGCCAGCAGACCCTCTGGCAGAAACACCATATATTTT. Together with reference TRBV9 and TRBJ1-3, the CDR3 gives the full variable domain: DSGVTQTPKHLITATGQRVTLRCSPRSGDLSVYWYQQSLDQGLQFLIQYYNGEERAKGNILERFSAQQFPDLHSELNLSSLELGDSALYFCASRPSGRNTIYFGEGSWLTVV.

This rearrangement joins TRBV7-9 to TRBJ1-2; 7 nucleotides line up with TRBD1. CDR3 length: 15 amino acids. Losses at the gene ends were 4 bases for V and 3 bases for J; bases not matched to a gene: 8. CDR1 SEHNR and CDR2 FQNEAQ come from the germline V gene (reference sequence). The CDR3 coding sequence is TGTGCCAGCAGCTCTCCTCTACAGGGGCACTATGGCTACACCTTC. Translation gives CASSSPLQGHYGYTF.

V and J are TRBV9 and TRBJ2-3, with D tentatively TRBD1 (8 bases). This CDR3 comprises 16 residues. Trimming shortened V by 3 bases and J by 2 bases, and 16 bases separated the two germline ends. Germline CDR1 is SGDLS and CDR2 is YYNGEE. The CDR3 loop is CASSAGGQALTDTQYF. In DNA form, the CDR3 reads TGTGCCAGCAGCGCGGGGGGACAGGCCCTCACAGATACGCAGTATTTT.